Listed here are 10 T cell receptor beta chains from one sample, sequenced in a study of spatial heterogeneity in lung cancer. Time point here: sample taken at primary tumor resection. Tumor, nontumor lung or frozen PBMC supplied whole RNA that was sequenced unsorted. TCRdb itself ran the 5' RACE reads through MiXCR, one entry per CDR3 protein. The sample holds around 2,000 distinct CDR3 sequences, roughly a sixth seen once. The sequencing used PBMCs, collected at surgery. These receptors were obtained from a male donor with early-stage non-small cell lung cancer.

This clonotype is medium-sized within its sample. The chain couples TRBV29-1 to TRBJ1-2; perhaps TRBD1 as D (5 bases). V was shortened by 5 bases and J by 8 bases, with 12 bases between the two germline ends. CDR3 length: 11 amino acids. Germline V gene data show CDR1 as SQVTM and CDR2 as ANQGSEA. CDR3 region: CSVLTARGYTF. The CDR3 DNA reads as TGCAGCGTTCTGACAGCCAGAGGCTACACCTTC.

There are a few counts of this clonotype. This chain connects TRBV10-3 to TRBJ2-1, with a tentative D call TRBD1 (5 bases). Deletions cut 3 bases from V and 10 bases from J, with 16 bases between. Germline CDR1 ENHRY, CDR2 SYGVKD. CDR3 length: 14 amino acids. CDR3 DNA sequence: TGTGCCATCAGTGAACGCCCCAGGGCAGGGGAGCAGTTCTTC. Its translation: CAISERPRAGEQFF.

This clonotype ranks as medium-sized. The V and J genes are TRBV7-6 and TRBJ1-4, with TRBD1 as a possible D gene (5 bases). Germline CDR1 reads SGHVS; CDR2 reads FNYEAQ. The CDR3 contains 17 residues. V lost 5 bases, J lost 5 bases, and 21 bases lay in between. In nucleotides, the CDR3 is TGTGCCAGCAGCCCACGGACTCGACAGCTCCTCAATGAAAAACTGTTTTTT. Translated, it gives CASSPRTRQLLNEKLFF.

This clonotype is medium-sized. The chain carries TRBV5-1 and TRBJ2-7, with 7 bases fitting TRBD1. The length of the CDR3 is 14 residues. V gave up 5 bases and J gave up 2 bases; unmatched junction bases: 7. CDR1 and CDR2 from the germline V gene are SGHRS and YFSETQ. The CDR3 nucleotides are TGCGCCAGCAGGGCTTCAGGGGGAACCTACGAGCAGTACTTC. Protein sequence: CASRASGGTYEQYF.

The chain uses TRBV6-1 and TRBJ1-2; D uncertain. Germline V gives CDR1 MNHNS, CDR2 SASEGT. V was cut by 3 bases and J by 4 bases, with 6 bases left in between. The CDR3 loop spans 12 amino acids. CDR3 coding DNA: TGTGCCAGCAGTGAGGCACGCTATGGCTACACCTTC. Protein: CASSEARYGYTF.

This clonotype was found many times. The V call is TRBV12-3 or TRBV12-4, the J call TRBJ2-7; TRBD1 agrees at 7 bases. The ends lost 1 base at V and 1 base at J; junction bases unmatched: 4. The CDR3 is made up of 15 amino acids. The CDR3 is CASSLGGGASYEQYF. CDR3 DNA sequence: TGTGCCAGCAGTTTAGGAGGGGGCGCTTCCTACGAGCAGTACTTC.

This clonotype is medium-sized (0.01 to 0.1%). The rearrangement joins TRBV6-2 or TRBV6-3 to TRBJ2-2; 8 bases are shared with TRBD2. CDR1 is MNHEY, CDR2 SVGEGT, per germline. The junction had 7 bases not matched to a gene; V was cut back by 3 bases and J by 7 bases. CDR3 length: 15 amino acids. The CDR3 protein is CASSYPTAGDGELFF. The CDR3 DNA follows: TGTGCCAGCAGTTATCCTACAGCGGGAGACGGGGAGCTGTTTTTT.

The chain has TRBV5-1 and TRBJ1-1; unclear D gene. Between the trimmed V and J ends, which lost 4 bases and 5 bases, there was a span of 12 bases. This CDR3 is 13 amino acids long. Germline V gives CDR1 SGHRS, CDR2 YFSETQ. The CDR3 is CASSGSPGTEAFF. CDR3 nucleotide sequence: TGCGCCAGCAGCGGTTCCCCGGGGACTGAAGCTTTCTTT.

The gene calls are TRBV7-6 and TRBJ2-7; D gene unclear. CDR1 and CDR2 (germline): SGHVS, FNYEAQ. Trimming shortened V by 4 bases and J by 3 bases, and 10 bases separated the two germline ends. The CDR3 is 13 amino acids. This chain's CDR3 is CASSSGPNYEQYF. The CDR3 DNA sequence: TGTGCCAGCAGCTCAGGACCCAACTACGAGCAGTACTTC.

By frequency in the sample, this clonotype is medium-sized. The V gene is TRBV28, the J gene TRBJ2-7; unclear D gene. This CDR3 is 16 amino acids long. The germline gives CDR1 MDHEN, CDR2 SYDVKM. With 4 bases removed from V and 7 bases from J, the gap between germline ends came to 23 bases. This chain's CDR3 is CASSSTPSAFAFEQYF. The CDR3 DNA follows: TGTGCCAGCAGTTCGACCCCCTCGGCTTTTGCCTTTGAGCAGTACTTC. Variable domain in full (rest from reference TRBV28 and TRBJ2-7): DVKVTQSSRYLVKRTGEKVFLECVQDMDHENMFWYRQDPGLGLRLIYFSYDVKMKEKGDIPEGYSVSREKKERFSLILESASTNQTSMYLCASSSTPSAFAFEQYFGPGTRLTVT.